This T cell receptor beta chain is drawn from a study of cytomegalovirus exposure and HLA in healthy donors. The PCR used 60 Vbeta and 13 Jbeta primers. This table comes from immunoSEQ multiplex PCR, and its TCRdb copy is limited to in-frame clones, with some not included. Of 200,000 or so clones in the sample, about 78% were seen once. CDR3 size: 16 residues. Deletions cut 3 bases from V and 4 bases from J, with 16 bases between. Germline values: CDR1 SGHDT, CDR2 YYEEEE. The V and J genes are TRBV5-6 and TRBJ2-2; tentatively, D is TRBD1 (5 bases). The TCR comes from a male donor in good health and CMV-seronegative. Sequencing used PBMCs. The CDR3 DNA reads as TGTGCCAGCAGCTATGGTTGGGGCTCGACCACCGGGGAGCTGTTTTTT. Its protein is CASSYGWGSTTGELFF.